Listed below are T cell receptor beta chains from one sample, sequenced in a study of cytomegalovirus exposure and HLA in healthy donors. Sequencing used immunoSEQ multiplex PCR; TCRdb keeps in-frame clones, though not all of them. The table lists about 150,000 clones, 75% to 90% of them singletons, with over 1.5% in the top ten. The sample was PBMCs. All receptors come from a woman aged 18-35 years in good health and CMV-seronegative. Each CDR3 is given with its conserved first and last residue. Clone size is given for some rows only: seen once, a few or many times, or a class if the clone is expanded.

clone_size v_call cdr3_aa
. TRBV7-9 CSSSFSGRGSASPLHF
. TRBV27 CASSFSSNYGYTF
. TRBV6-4 CASPITPTACYSNQPQHF
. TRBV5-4 CASSQELQGRGSPLHF
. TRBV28 CASSPSGRGKTYEQYF
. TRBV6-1 CASSVLGRAERELFF
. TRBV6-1 CASSATGTYFQETQYF
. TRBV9 CASSSRTGVDEQYF
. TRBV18 CASSPVTGRGSPLHF
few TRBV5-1 CASSPGTSRGELFF
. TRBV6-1 CASSTGTVGYTF
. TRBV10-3 CASASGGPSEEQYF
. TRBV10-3 CAISDAEPGTGELFF
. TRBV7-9 CASSTFDSGSTDTQYF
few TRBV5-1 CASSSRTGTETQYF
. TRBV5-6 CASSLSPEETQYF
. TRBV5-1 CASSLYSRREKLFF
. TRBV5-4 CASSYYRGTGELFF
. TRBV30 CAWEGQGNTIYF
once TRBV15 CATSKTGGVDTQYF
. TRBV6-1 CASSEAVGDTQYF
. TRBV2 CASRLAQNTYEQYF
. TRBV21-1 CASVSRGLEEQYF
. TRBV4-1 CASSQPRDRDHEQYF
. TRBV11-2 CASSRTGNSSPLHF
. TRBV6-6 CASTDTDRAREKLFF
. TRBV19 CASSTGNTEAFF
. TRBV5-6 CASSQRGGGSYGYTF
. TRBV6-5 CASSYSMGQNTGELFF
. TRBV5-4 CASSWRNGLDTQYF
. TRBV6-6 CASSYSRRGGQETQYF
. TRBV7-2 CASSLAAGSSYNEQFF
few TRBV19 CASSIDLLAGGPRSEQFF
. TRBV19 CASSIQGPLYEQYF
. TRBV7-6 CASSLKPKVGANVLTF
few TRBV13 CASSLRPARTGSGELFF
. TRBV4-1 CASSRQNRGEKRTDTQYF
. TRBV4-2 CASSHPGGPNYGYTF
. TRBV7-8 CASSLRMGTVQETQYF
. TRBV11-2 CASNVEDRGISMEYF
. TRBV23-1 CASTKPPTGEKLFF
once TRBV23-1 CASRKRGCTDTQYF
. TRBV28 CASGERGNGYTF
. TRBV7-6 CASSFQGSGFSNEQFF
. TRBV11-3 CASSLGTGLEEREKLFF
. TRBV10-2 CASSEHPTAYEQYF
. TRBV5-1 CASSFAGTSKNEQFF
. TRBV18 CASSPDGQLNEQYF
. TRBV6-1 CASSEALAEEAFF
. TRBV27 CASSSFRGLLETQYF
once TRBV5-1 CASSSSQGLSGETQYF
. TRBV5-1 CASSLAQGQNTEAFF
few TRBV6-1 CASSEQGHTEAFF
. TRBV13 CASSFMSGEDYNEQFF
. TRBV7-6 CASSLGATDTQYF
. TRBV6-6 CASSLRTGGYTF
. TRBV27 CASSLIVRLGEQFF
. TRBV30 CAWSAGFSGNTIYF